Shown below are 15 T cell receptor beta chains from a single sample sequenced in a study of cytomegalovirus exposure and HLA in healthy donors. Primers: 60 Vbeta forward and 13 Jbeta reverse. Clones were sequenced by immunoSEQ multiplex PCR, and TCRdb holds only the in-frame ones, with some missing. The sample yields roughly 140,000 clones, 82% seen once. The sample consisted of PBMCs. The source of these receptors is a young man in good health and CMV-seropositive.

This clone has only one observation. V is TRBV7-2 and J is TRBJ2-3, with D possibly being TRBD2 (5 bases). V was clipped by 7 bases and J by 0 bases, with 11 bases between them. Germline V CDR1 and CDR2: SGHTA, FQGNSA. The CDR3 sequence is 14 residues long. This CDR3 reads CASKLGLSTDTQYF. As DNA, the CDR3 is TGTGCCAGCAAACTAGGTCTTAGCACAGATACGCAGTATTTT.

The chain carries TRBV30 and TRBJ1-6; weak D call: TRBD1 (6 bases). The CDR3 sequence is 14 residues long. V was clipped by 5 bases and J by 8 bases, with 16 bases between them. The germline V gene has CDR1 GTSNPN and CDR2 SVGIG (reference sequence). The CDR3 region has the DNA TGTGCCTGGCACCTACAGGGTGCGGATTCACCCCTCCACTTT. This gives the protein CAWHLQGADSPLHF.

The rearrangement uses TRBV27 and TRBJ2-1; TRBD1 agrees at 8 bases. Germline V CDR1 and CDR2: MNHEY, SMNVEV (reference sequence). This CDR3 has 15 residues. The J segment lost 6 bases and the V segment lost 5 bases, leaving 9 bases of the junction unmatched. The CDR3 DNA reads TGTGCCAGCAGTCTGGACAGGGAGATCTTCAATGAGCAGTTCTTC. It yields the protein CASSLDREIFNEQFF.

The V call is TRBV30, the J call TRBJ1-6; 10 bases line up with TRBD1. The CDR3 loop spans 16 amino acids. The trim removed 3 bases at V and 14 bases at J, leaving 16 bases unmatched. Germline V gives CDR1 GTSNPN, CDR2 SVGIG (reference sequence). The CDR3 nucleotides are TGTGCCTGGAGCGATGGCCTTGGGACAGGGGAACATTCCCTCCACTTT. It translates to CAWSDGLGTGEHSLHF.

The chain has TRBV9 and TRBJ2-2; TRBD2 is a possible D gene (6 bases). V lost 4 bases and J lost 2, with 15 bases in between. CDR1 and CDR2 from the germline V gene are SGDLS and YYNGEE. The CDR3 extends over 16 amino acids. Written as DNA, the CDR3 is TGTGCCAGCAGCCCCCAACCCGGACTAAACACCGGGGAGCTGTTTTTT. Amino acid sequence: CASSPQPGLNTGELFF.

This clone was seen just once. The chain joins TRBV28 to TRBJ2-1, with 8 bases lining up with TRBD2. Looked up from germline, CDR1 is MDHEN and CDR2 is SYDVKM. Trimming cost V 7 bases and J 3 bases; bases outside gene matches: 14. The CDR3 is 17 residues long. CDR3 sequence (DNA): TGTGCCAGCACCCCCCAACGGGGACTAGGGAGCTACAATGAGCAGTTCTTC. Protein sequence: CASTPQRGLGSYNEQFF.

The V gene is TRBV12-5, the J gene TRBJ2-1; D is unresolved. Germline assignment: CDR1 LGHNT and CDR2 FRNRAP. The germline V and J ends were trimmed by 3 bases and 6 bases, with 12 bases remaining between them. This CDR3 region has 14 residues. CDR3 nucleotides: TGTGCTAGTGGTTTTAACTCTCTAGGCAATGAGCAGTTCTTC. It translates to CASGFNSLGNEQFF.

The chain links TRBV5-4 to TRBJ2-1; 14 positions match TRBD2. This CDR3 spans 15 amino acids. CDR1 and CDR2 from the germline V gene are SGHNT and YYREEE (reference sequence). The V and J ends lost 4 bases and 8 bases, in that order; junction bases with no gene match: 5. The CDR3 is CASSAGTSGGYEQFF. CDR3 coding DNA: TGTGCCAGCAGCGCTGGGACTAGCGGGGGTTATGAGCAGTTCTTC.

V is TRBV2 and J is TRBJ1-3; no clear D. The CDR3 is 15 residues long. Trimming left V 2 bases short and J 3 bases short, with 11 bases between. Per germline, CDR1 SNHLY and CDR2 FYNNEI. This chain's CDR3 is CASSEWSGIGNTIYF. CDR3 nucleotide sequence: TGTGCCAGCAGTGAATGGAGCGGGATTGGAAACACCATATATTTT.

The chain uses TRBV19 and TRBJ1-3; 8 bases line up with TRBD1. Germline CDR1 is LNHDA and CDR2 is SQIVND (reference sequence). The CDR3 totals 13 residues. V lost 7 bases and J lost 7; bases outside the gene matches: 6. The CDR3 DNA follows: TGTGCCAGTAAGACAGGGGAAGGTAACACCATATATTTT. Protein product: CASKTGEGNTIYF. The full variable domain, rest sourced from reference TRBV19 and TRBJ1-3, is DGGITQSPKYLFRKEGQNVTLSCEQNLNHDAMYWYRQDPGQGLRLIYYSQIVNDFQKGDIAEGYSVSREKKESFPLTVTSAQKNPTAFYLCASKTGEGNTIYFGEGSWLTVV.

Here the CDR3 reads CARAGAEAFF. In nucleotides, the CDR3 is TGCGCCAGAGCAGGGGCTGAAGCTTTCTTT. This chain uses TRBV5-1 with TRBJ1-1; weak D call: TRBD1 (6 bases). The CDR3 spans 10 residues. Per germline, CDR1 SGHRS and CDR2 YFSETQ. Deletions cut 8 bases from V and 6 bases from J, with 8 bases between.

The CDR3 sequence: CASSFRGWGGYTF. Here the CDR3 DNA reads TGTGCCAGCAGTTTTCGGGGGTGGGGTGGCTACACCTTC. This sequence joins TRBV28 and TRBJ1-2; perhaps TRBD1 as D (5 bases). The CDR3 spans 13 residues. The V gene's germline CDR1 is MDHEN and CDR2 SYDVKM. Trimming cost V 3 bases and J 7 bases, with 12 bases left between them.

The gene calls are TRBV4-1 and TRBJ2-3; 10 positions agree with TRBD2. V shed 1 base and J 7 bases; nucleotides not matched to a gene: 11. Germline values: CDR1 MGHRA, CDR2 YSYEKL. This CDR3 has 17 amino acids. CDR3 in amino acids: CASSQAFLAGVTYTQYF. As DNA, the CDR3 is TGCGCCAGCAGCCAAGCTTTCCTAGCGGGGGTTACCTATACGCAGTATTTT.

CDR3 coding DNA: TGTGCCAGCAGTTCGACTAGCGGATACGAGCAGTACTTC. It codes for CASSSTSGYEQYF. This chain joins TRBV27 and TRBJ2-7; the match to TRBD2 covers 9 bases. There are 13 residues in the CDR3. Germline CDR1 is MNHEY and CDR2 is SMNVEV (reference sequence). The junction had 2 bases not matched to a gene; V was cut back by 4 bases and J by 4 bases.

The rearrangement links TRBV28 to TRBJ1-5, with TRBD1 matching over 9 bases. From germline, CDR1 is MDHEN and CDR2 SYDVKM. The CDR3 is 17 amino acids. After removal of 4 bases from V and 7 bases from J, the junction contained 14 bases not matched to a gene. CDR3 DNA sequence: TGTGCCAGCAGTTCGTCCGGGACAGGGTGGTCGAACCAGCCCCAGCATTTT. Protein product: CASSSSGTGWSNQPQHF.